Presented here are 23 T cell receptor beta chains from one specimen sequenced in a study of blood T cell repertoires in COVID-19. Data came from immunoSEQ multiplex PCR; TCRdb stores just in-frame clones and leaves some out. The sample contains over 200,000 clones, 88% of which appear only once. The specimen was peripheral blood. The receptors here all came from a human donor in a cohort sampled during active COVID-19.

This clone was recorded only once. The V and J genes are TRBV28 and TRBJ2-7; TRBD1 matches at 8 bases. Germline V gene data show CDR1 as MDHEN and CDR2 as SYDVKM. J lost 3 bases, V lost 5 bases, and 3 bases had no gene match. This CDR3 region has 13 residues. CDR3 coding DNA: TGTGCCAGCAGTCCTACAGGGGGCTACGAGCAGTACTTC. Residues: CASSPTGGYEQYF.

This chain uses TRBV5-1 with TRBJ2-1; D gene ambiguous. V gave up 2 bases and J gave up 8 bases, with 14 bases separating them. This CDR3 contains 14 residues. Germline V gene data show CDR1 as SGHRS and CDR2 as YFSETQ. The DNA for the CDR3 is TGCGCCAGCAGCTTCGACGACTCGAGGTATGAGCAGTTCTTC. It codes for CASSFDDSRYEQFF.

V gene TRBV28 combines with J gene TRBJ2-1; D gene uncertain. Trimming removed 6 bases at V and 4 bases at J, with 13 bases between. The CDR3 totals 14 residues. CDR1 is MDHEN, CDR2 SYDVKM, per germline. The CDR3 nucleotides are TGTGCCAGCAGAACCCCTGACTCTTACAATGAGCAGTTCTTC. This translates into CASRTPDSYNEQFF.

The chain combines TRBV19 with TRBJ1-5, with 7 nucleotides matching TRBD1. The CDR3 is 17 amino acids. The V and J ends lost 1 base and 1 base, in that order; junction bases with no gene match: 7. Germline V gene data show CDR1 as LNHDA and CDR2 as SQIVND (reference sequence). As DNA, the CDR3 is TGTGCCAGTAGTATAGTCGGGACAGCAGCAAGCAATCAGCCCCAGCATTTT. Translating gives CASSIVGTAASNQPQHF.

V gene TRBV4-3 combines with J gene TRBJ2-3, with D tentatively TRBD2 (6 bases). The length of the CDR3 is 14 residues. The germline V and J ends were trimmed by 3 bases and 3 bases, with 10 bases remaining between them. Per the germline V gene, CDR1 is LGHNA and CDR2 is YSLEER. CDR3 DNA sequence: TGCGCCAGCAGCCAGGAGGGAGAAACAGATACGCAGTATTTT. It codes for CASSQEGETDTQYF.

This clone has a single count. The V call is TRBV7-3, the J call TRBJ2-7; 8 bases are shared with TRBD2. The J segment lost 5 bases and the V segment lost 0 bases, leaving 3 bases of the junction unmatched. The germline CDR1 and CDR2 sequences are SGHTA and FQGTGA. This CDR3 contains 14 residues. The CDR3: CASSLTSGSNEQYF. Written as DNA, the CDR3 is TGTGCCAGCAGCTTAACCAGCGGGAGTAACGAGCAGTACTTC. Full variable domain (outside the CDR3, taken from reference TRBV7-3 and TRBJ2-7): GAGVSQTPSNKVTEKGKYVELRCDPISGHTALYWYRQSLGQGPEFLIYFQGTGAADDSGLPNDRFFAVRPEGSVSTLKIQRTERGDSAVYLCASSLTSGSNEQYFGPGTRLTVT.

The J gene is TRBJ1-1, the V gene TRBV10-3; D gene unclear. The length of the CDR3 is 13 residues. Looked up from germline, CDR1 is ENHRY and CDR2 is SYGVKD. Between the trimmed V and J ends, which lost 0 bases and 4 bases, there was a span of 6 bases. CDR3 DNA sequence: TGTGCCATCAGTGAGTCTATGAGCACTGAAGCTTTCTTT. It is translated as CAISESMSTEAFF.

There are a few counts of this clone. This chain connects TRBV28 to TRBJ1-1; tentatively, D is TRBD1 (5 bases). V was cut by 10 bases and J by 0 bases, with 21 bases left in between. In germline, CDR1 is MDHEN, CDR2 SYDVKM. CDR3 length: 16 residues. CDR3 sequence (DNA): TGTGCCACGGGACCCGGGGCGGGGAGGATGAACACTGAAGCTTTCTTT. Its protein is CATGPGAGRMNTEAFF.

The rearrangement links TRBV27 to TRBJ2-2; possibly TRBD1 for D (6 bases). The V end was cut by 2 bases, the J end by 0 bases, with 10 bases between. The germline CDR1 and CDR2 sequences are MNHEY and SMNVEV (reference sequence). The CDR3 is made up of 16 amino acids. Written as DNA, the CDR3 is TGTGCCAGCAGTTTACAAACAGGGTCGAACACCGGGGAGCTGTTTTTT. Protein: CASSLQTGSNTGELFF.

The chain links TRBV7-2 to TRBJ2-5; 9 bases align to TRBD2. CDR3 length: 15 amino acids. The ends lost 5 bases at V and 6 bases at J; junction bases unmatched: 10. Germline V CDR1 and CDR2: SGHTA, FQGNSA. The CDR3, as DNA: TGTGCCAGCAGCAATAGCGGGAGTTCGTCTAAGACCCAGTACTTC. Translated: CASSNSGSSSKTQYF.

CDR3 region: CASSLGTGSHGYTF. In DNA form, the CDR3 reads TGTGCCAGCAGCTTAGGGACAGGGTCTCATGGCTACACCTTC. V usage is TRBV7-2 and J usage is TRBJ1-2; 8 nucleotides line up with TRBD1. Germline V gene sequence: CDR1 SGHTA, CDR2 FQGNSA. CDR3 size: 14 residues. Trimming cost V 1 base and J 6 bases; bases outside gene matches: 4.

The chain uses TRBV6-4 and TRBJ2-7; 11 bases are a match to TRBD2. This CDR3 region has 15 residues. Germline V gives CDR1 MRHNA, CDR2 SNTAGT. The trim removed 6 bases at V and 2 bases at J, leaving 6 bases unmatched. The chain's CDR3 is CASSGTSGGPYEQYF. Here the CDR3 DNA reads TGTGCCAGCAGCGGCACTAGCGGGGGCCCCTACGAGCAGTACTTC.

In DNA form, the CDR3 reads TGTGCCAGCAGCTCAACTTCATTGGGACAGGGGGCACAACTGTTTTTT. Translation: CASSSTSLGQGAQLFF. The chain uses TRBV7-9 and TRBJ1-4; 12 bases fit TRBD1. After removal of 4 bases from V and 12 bases from J, the junction contained 12 bases not matched to a gene. The CDR3 is 16 residues long. The germline gives CDR1 SEHNR, CDR2 FQNEAQ (reference sequence).

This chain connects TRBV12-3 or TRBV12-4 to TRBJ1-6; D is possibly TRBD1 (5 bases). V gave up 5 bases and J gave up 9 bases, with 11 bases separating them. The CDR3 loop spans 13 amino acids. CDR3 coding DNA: TGTGCCAGCAGTCCGGGACTAACTTCACCCCTCCACTTT. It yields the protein CASSPGLTSPLHF.

CDR3 amino acids: CASREGRWSNQPQHF. CDR3 nucleotides: TGTGCCAGCAGGGAGGGGAGATGGAGCAATCAGCCCCAGCATTTT. The V and J genes are TRBV7-8 and TRBJ1-5; tentatively, D is TRBD1 (5 bases). Trimming pared 6 bases from V and 1 base from J, leaving 13 bases between. This CDR3 spans 15 amino acids. The germline gives CDR1 SGHVS, CDR2 FQNEAQ.

The CDR3 region is CAISDTRGDSVHEQYF. CDR3 coding DNA: TGTGCCATCAGTGACACGAGGGGGGACAGTGTACACGAGCAGTACTTC. The rearrangement uses TRBV10-3 and TRBJ2-7; the D gene is possibly TRBD1 (7 bases). The V gene lost 3 bases and the J gene lost 5 bases, with 20 bases spanning the gap. The germline CDR1 and CDR2 sequences are ENHRY and SYGVKD. The CDR3 is 16 amino acids.

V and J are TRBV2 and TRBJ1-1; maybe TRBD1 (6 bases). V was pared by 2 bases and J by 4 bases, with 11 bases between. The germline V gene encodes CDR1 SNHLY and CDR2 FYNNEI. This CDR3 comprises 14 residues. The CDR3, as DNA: TGTGCCAGCAGTGAATCGGGAGGGGGCACTGAAGCTTTCTTT. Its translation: CASSESGGGTEAFF.

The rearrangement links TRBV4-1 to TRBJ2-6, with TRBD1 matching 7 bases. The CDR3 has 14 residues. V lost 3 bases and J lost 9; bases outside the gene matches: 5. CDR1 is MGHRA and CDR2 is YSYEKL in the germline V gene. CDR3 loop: CASSQVDRVNVLTF. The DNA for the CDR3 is TGCGCCAGCAGCCAGGTTGACAGGGTCAACGTCCTGACTTTC.

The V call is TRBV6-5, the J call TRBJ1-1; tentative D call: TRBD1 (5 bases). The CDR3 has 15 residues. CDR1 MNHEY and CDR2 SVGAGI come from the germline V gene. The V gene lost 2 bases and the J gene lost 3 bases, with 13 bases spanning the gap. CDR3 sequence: CASSYRRGSDTEAFF. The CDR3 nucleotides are TGTGCCAGCAGTTACCGACGGGGGAGTGACACTGAAGCTTTCTTT.

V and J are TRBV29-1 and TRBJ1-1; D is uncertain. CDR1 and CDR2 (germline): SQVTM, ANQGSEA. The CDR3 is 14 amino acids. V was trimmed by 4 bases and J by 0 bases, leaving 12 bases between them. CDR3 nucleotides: TGCAGCGTTGGGAGTCAACCAATGAACACTGAAGCTTTCTTT. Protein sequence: CSVGSQPMNTEAFF.

The CDR3 bases are TGTGCCACTTACGACAGGGCCCACGAGCAGTACTTC. Encoded protein: CATYDRAHEQYF. The chain uses TRBV28 and TRBJ2-7, with 7 bases lining up with TRBD1. This CDR3 has 12 residues. CDR1 is MDHEN and CDR2 is SYDVKM in the germline V gene. The V and J ends lost 10 bases and 5 bases, in that order; junction bases with no gene match: 8. Supplemented by reference TRBV28 and TRBJ2-7, the full variable domain reads DVKVTQSSRYLVKRTGEKVFLECVQDMDHENMFWYRQDPGLGLRLIYFSYDVKMKEKGDIPEGYSVSREKKERFSLILESASTNQTSMYLCATYDRAHEQYFGPGTRLTVT.

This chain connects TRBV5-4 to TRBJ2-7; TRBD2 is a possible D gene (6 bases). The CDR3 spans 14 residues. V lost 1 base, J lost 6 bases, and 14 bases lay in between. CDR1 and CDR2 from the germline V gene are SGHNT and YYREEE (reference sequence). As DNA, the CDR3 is TGTGCCAGCAGCTTGCATAGCGGCAAGGTCGAGCAGTACTTC. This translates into CASSLHSGKVEQYF.

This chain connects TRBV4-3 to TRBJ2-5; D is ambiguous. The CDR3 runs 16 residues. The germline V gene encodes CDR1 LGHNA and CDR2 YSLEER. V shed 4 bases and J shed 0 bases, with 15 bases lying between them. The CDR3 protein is CASSPTHYGNQETQYF. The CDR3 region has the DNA TGCGCCAGCAGCCCTACCCATTATGGTAACCAAGAGACCCAGTACTTC.